The sequence of this T cell receptor (beta chain) was determined in a study of cytomegalovirus exposure and HLA in healthy donors. V lost 7 bases and J lost 3, with 15 bases in between. The CDR3 runs to 13 residues. The germline V gene encodes CDR1 SQVTM and CDR2 ANQGSEA. On this clone: Its antigen is unknown.

A multiplex PCR was run with 60 Vbeta primers and 13 Jbeta primers. The table came from immunoSEQ multiplex PCR; TCRdb's copy has only in-frame clones and leaves some out. The table records around 120,000 clones, 70% to 80% of them present only once. Points from the study as a whole: An ancestry cluster, one associated with Asian ancestry, reportedly showed fewer N-insertions than the approximately 660-donor mean in a later analysis. Later analysis identified 15,000 to 20,000 TCR beta sequences associated with HLA alleles, using a false discovery rate threshold of 0.05.

The clonotype was recovered from a woman between 40 and 50 years old in good health and CMV-seropositive. Sequencing was performed on PBMCs. The chain combines TRBV29-1 with TRBJ2-5; the D gene is possibly TRBD1 (7 bases). DNA for the CDR3: TGCAGCGGGGGGGCAGGGGGTAAAGAGACCCAGTACTTC. It specifies CSGGAGGKETQYF.